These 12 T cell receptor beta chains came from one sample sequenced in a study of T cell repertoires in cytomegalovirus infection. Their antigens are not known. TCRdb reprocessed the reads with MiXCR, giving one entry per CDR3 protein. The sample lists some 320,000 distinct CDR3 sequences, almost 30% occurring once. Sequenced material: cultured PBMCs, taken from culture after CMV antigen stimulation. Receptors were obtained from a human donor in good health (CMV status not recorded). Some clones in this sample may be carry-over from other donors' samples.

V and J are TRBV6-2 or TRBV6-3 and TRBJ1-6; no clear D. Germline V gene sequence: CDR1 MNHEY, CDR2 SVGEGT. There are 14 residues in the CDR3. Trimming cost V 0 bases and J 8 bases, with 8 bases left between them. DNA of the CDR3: TGTGCCAGCAGTTACTCGATGGGGTATTCACCCCTCCACTTT. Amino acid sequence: CASSYSMGYSPLHF.

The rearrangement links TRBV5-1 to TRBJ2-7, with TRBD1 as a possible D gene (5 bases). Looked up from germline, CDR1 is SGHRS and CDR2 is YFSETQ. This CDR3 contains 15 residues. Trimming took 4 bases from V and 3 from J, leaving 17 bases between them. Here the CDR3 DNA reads TGCGCCAGCAGCATAGTAGAAGGGGCAAACTACGAGCAGTACTTC. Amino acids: CASSIVEGANYEQYF. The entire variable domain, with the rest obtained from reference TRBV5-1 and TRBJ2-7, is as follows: KAGVTQTPRYLIKTRGQQVTLSCSPISGHRSVSWYQQTPGQGLQFLFEYFSETQRNKGNFPGRFSGRQFSNSRSEMNVSTLELGDSALYLCASSIVEGANYEQYFGPGTRLTVT.

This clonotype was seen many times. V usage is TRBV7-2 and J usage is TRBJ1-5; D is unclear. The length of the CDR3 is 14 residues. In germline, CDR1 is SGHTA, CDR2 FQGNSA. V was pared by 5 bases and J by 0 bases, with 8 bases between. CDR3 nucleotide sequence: TGTGCCAGCAGCGCACACGCTAGCAATCAGCCCCAGCATTTT. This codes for CASSAHASNQPQHF. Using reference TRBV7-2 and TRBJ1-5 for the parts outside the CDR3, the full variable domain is GAGVSQSPSNKVTEKGKDVELRCDPISGHTALYWYRQSLGQGLEFLIYFQGNSAPDKSGLPSDRFSAERTGGSVSTLTIQRTQQEDSAVYLCASSAHASNQPQHFGDGTRLSIL.

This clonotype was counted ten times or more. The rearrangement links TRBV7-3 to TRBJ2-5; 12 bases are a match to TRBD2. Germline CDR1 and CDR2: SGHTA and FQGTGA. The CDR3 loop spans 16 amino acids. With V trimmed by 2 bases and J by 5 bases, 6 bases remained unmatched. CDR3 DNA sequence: TGTGCCAGCAGCTTAGAGACCGGGACTAGCGGGGAGACCCAGTACTTC. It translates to CASSLETGTSGETQYF. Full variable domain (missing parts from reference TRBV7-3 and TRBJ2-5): GAGVSQTPSNKVTEKGKYVELRCDPISGHTALYWYRQSLGQGPEFLIYFQGTGAADDSGLPNDRFFAVRPEGSVSTLKIQRTERGDSAVYLCASSLETGTSGETQYFGPGTRLLVL.

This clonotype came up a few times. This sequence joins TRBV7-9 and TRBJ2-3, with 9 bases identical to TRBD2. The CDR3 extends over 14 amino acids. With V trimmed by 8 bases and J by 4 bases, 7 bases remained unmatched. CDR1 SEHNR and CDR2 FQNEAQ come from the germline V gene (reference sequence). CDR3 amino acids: CASQATSGSDTQYF. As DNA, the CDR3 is TGTGCCAGCCAGGCGACTAGCGGTTCAGATACGCAGTATTTT.

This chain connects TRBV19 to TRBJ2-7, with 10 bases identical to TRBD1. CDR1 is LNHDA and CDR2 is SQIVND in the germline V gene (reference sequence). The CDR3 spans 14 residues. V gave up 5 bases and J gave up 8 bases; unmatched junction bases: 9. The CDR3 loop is CASSAGTGEAKQYF. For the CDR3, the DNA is TGTGCCAGTAGTGCCGGGACAGGGGAGGCCAAGCAGTACTTC.

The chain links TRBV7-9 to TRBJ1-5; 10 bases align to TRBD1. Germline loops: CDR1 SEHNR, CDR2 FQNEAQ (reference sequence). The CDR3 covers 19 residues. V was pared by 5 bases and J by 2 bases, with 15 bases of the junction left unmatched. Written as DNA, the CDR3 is TGTGCCAGCAGCGCACCCGGGACAGGGGCACTTGCTGGCAATCAGCCCCAGCATTTT. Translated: CASSAPGTGALAGNQPQHF.

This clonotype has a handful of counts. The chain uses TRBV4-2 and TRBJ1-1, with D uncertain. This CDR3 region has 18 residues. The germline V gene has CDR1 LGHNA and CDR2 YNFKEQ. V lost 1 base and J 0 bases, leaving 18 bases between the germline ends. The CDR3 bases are TGTGCCAGCAGCCAAGGACGGCAAAGTGGGCCCATGAACACTGAAGCTTTCTTT. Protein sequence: CASSQGRQSGPMNTEAFF.

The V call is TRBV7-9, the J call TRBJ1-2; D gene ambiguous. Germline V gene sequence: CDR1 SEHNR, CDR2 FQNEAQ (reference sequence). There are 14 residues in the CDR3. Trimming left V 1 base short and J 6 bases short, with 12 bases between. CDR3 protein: CASSLVSPGHGYTF. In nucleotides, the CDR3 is TGTGCCAGCAGCTTAGTTAGCCCGGGCCATGGCTACACCTTC.

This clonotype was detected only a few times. The CDR3 nucleotides are TGTGCCAGCAGCTCAGAGGGCGGGGGGGACGGGGAGCCCCAGCATTTT. This codes for CASSSEGGGDGEPQHF. The J gene is TRBJ1-5, the V gene TRBV11-2; D possibly corresponds to TRBD1 (5 bases). CDR1 and CDR2 (germline): SGHAT, FQNNGV. The CDR3 totals 16 residues. V was clipped by 4 bases and J by 8 bases, with 21 bases between them.

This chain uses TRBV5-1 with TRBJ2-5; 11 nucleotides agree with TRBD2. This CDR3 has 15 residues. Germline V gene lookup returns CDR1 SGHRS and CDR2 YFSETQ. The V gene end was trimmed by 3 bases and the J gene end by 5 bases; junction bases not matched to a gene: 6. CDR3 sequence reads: CASSSLAGEGETQYF. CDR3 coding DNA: TGCGCCAGCAGCTCACTAGCGGGAGAGGGGGAGACCCAGTACTTC.

The CDR3 DNA reads TGTGCCAGCAGCCATCATTCCGGGACAGGTTTCAATCAGCCCCAGCATTTT. Protein product: CASSHHSGTGFNQPQHF. The chain joins TRBV11-2 to TRBJ1-5; 8 bases are a match to TRBD1. This CDR3 has 17 residues. Germline CDR1 reads SGHAT; CDR2 reads FQNNGV. V trimming: 5 bases; J trimming: 3 bases; junction bases outside the gene matches: 12.